Following are 29 T cell receptor beta chains from one sample sequenced in a study of early T cells in non-severe SARS-CoV-2 infection. One entry per CDR3 protein results from TCRdb running MiXCR on the 5' RACE reads. The table shows about 83,000 distinct CDR3 sequences, with 9% to 15% occurring only once. Sample: whole blood. These receptors were taken from an adult who was a healthcare worker with PCR-confirmed SARS-CoV-2 infection or an uninfected control (not recorded which).

This clonotype was picked up a small number of times. The J gene is TRBJ2-3, the V gene TRBV4-3; a weak D match, TRBD2 (6 bases). CDR3 length: 15 amino acids. Germline CDR1 reads LGHNA; CDR2 reads YSLEER. The germline V and J ends were trimmed by 0 bases and 6 bases, with 13 bases remaining between them. CDR3 region: CASSQDREFADTQYF. For the CDR3, the DNA is TGCGCCAGCAGCCAAGATCGGGAGTTTGCGGATACGCAGTATTTT.

This clonotype was detected many times. This chain joins TRBV20-1 and TRBJ2-3; TRBD1 aligns across 7 bases. The CDR3 contains 13 residues. The V and J ends lost 4 bases and 7 bases, in that order; junction bases with no gene match: 8. Germline V gene lookup returns CDR1 DFQATT and CDR2 SNEGSKA (reference sequence). CDR3 sequence reads: CSANTGVDHTQYF. The CDR3 DNA is TGCAGTGCTAATACAGGGGTTGATCATACGCAGTATTTT.

The V and J genes are TRBV6-1 and TRBJ2-1; 16 nucleotides match TRBD2. The length of the CDR3 is 15 residues. Germline CDR1 is MNHNS and CDR2 is SASEGT. Trimming took 4 bases from V and 8 from J; bases not matched to a gene: 2. CDR3 loop: CASSAGTSGRDEQFF. For the CDR3, the DNA is TGTGCCAGCAGTGCCGGGACTAGCGGGAGGGATGAGCAGTTCTTC.

This clonotype appeared a few times. The genes are TRBV5-1 and TRBJ2-3; no firm D call. The CDR3 contains 15 residues. Germline CDR1 reads SGHRS; CDR2 reads YFSETQ. Trimming took 0 bases from V and 0 from J, leaving 8 bases between them. The CDR3 DNA follows: TGCGCCAGCAGCTTGGACTTTACTAGCACAGATACGCAGTATTTT. Translation: CASSLDFTSTDTQYF.

The genes are TRBV19 and TRBJ2-6; D is ambiguous. Trimming left V 1 base short and J 0 bases short, with 1 base between. Germline V CDR1 and CDR2: LNHDA, SQIVND (reference sequence). The CDR3 spans 14 residues. As DNA, the CDR3 is TGTGCCAGTAGTATAGGCTCTGGGGCCAACGTCCTGACTTTC. Its translation is CASSIGSGANVLTF. Variable domain in full (rest from reference TRBV19 and TRBJ2-6): DGGITQSPKYLFRKEGQNVTLSCEQNLNHDAMYWYRQDPGQGLRLIYYSQIVNDFQKGDIAEGYSVSREKKESFPLTVTSAQKNPTAFYLCASSIGSGANVLTFGAGSRLTVL.

This clonotype was counted only a few times. The chain combines TRBV20-1 with TRBJ2-3; either TRBD1 or TRBD2 may fit D (5 bases each). This CDR3 has 13 amino acids. The V end was cut by 6 bases, the J end by 6 bases, with 16 bases between. Per the germline V gene, CDR1 is DFQATT and CDR2 is SNEGSKA (reference sequence). The chain's CDR3 is CSAEPGARDTQYF. The CDR3 nucleotides are TGCAGTGCAGAGCCCGGGGCAAGGGATACGCAGTATTTT.

This chain joins TRBV5-3 and TRBJ2-2; no clear D gene. TRBV5-3 is marked as an open reading frame, function uncertain. The CDR3 is 15 residues long. Trimming shortened V by 5 bases and J by 0 bases, and 11 bases separated the two germline ends. This CDR3 reads CARRAFRANTGELFF. The DNA of the CDR3 is TGTGCCAGAAGGGCCTTTCGGGCGAACACCGGGGAGCTGTTTTTT.

This clonotype was recorded many times. The rearrangement joins TRBV6-4 to TRBJ2-1; D unresolved. CDR1 and CDR2 (germline): MRHNA, SNTAGT. The CDR3 is 15 residues long. Trimming cost V 4 bases and J 2 bases, with 12 bases left between them. The CDR3 protein is CASSGVLLTYNEQFF. CDR3 DNA sequence: TGTGCCAGCAGTGGGGTCCTCCTTACCTACAATGAGCAGTTCTTC.

This chain links TRBV7-9 with TRBJ2-1; D possibly uses TRBD1 or TRBD2 (6 bases each). The CDR3 is 13 residues long. CDR1 is SEHNR, CDR2 FQNEAQ, per germline (reference sequence). V was trimmed by 6 bases and J by 10 bases, leaving 16 bases between them. The CDR3 protein is CASSFIIGGEQFF. The CDR3 nucleotides read TGTGCCAGCAGTTTTATTATAGGGGGGGAGCAGTTCTTC. The whole variable domain, remainder taken from reference TRBV7-9 and TRBJ2-1, is DTGVSQNPRHKITKRGQNVTFRCDPISEHNRLYWYRQTLGQGPEFLTYFQNEAQLEKSRLLSDRFSAERPKGSFSTLEIQRTEQGDSAMYLCASSFIIGGEQFFGPGTRLTVL.

This clonotype was observed at least ten times. The chain combines TRBV29-1 with TRBJ1-2; TRBD1 aligns across 8 bases. The germline V gene has CDR1 SQVTM and CDR2 ANQGSEA. The trim removed 7 bases at V and 4 bases at J, leaving 11 bases unmatched. The CDR3 length is 14 residues. Here the CDR3 reads CSAGQGGDGYGYTF. CDR3 DNA: TGCAGCGCCGGACAGGGAGGGGATGGCTATGGCTACACCTTC.

This clonotype was counted between two and nine times. V and J are TRBV20-1 and TRBJ2-5; D unresolved. Between the trimmed V and J ends, which lost 1 base and 4 bases, there was a span of 4 bases. The CDR3 sequence is 11 residues long. Germline CDR1 DFQATT, CDR2 SNEGSKA (reference sequence). In DNA form, the CDR3 reads TGCAGTGCTAGAGTCAGAGAGACCCAGTACTTC. Its protein is CSARVRETQYF.

The rearrangement uses TRBV29-1 and TRBJ1-1; D gene uncertain. V lost 3 bases to trimming and J lost 0 bases, with 5 bases between them. Germline loops: CDR1 SQVTM, CDR2 ANQGSEA. The CDR3 loop spans 12 amino acids. The CDR3: CSVDPLNTEAFF. Written as DNA, the CDR3 is TGCAGCGTTGATCCGCTGAACACTGAAGCTTTCTTT. Full variable domain (remainder filled in from reference TRBV29-1 and TRBJ1-1): SAVISQKPSRDICQRGTSLTIQCQVDSQVTMMFWYRQQPGQSLTLIATANQGSEATYESGFVIDKFPISRPNLTFSTLTVSNMSPEDSSIYLCSVDPLNTEAFFGQGTRLTVV.

This clonotype was counted between two and nine times. The genes are TRBV15 and TRBJ2-1, with TRBD2 matching over 12 bases. V lost 9 bases, J lost 12 bases, and 9 bases stayed unmatched. The germline V gene has CDR1 LNHNV and CDR2 YYDKDF (reference sequence). This CDR3 has 13 amino acids. In nucleotides, the CDR3 is TGTGCCACTAGGACTAGCGGGACCATATGGCAGTTCTTC. This codes for CATRTSGTIWQFF.

In this sample, this clonotype turned up a few times. V and J are TRBV18 and TRBJ2-1; 7 nucleotides align to TRBD2. CDR1 is KGHSH and CDR2 is LQKENI in the germline V gene. This CDR3 has 15 residues. The V segment lost 2 bases and the J segment 9 bases; nucleotides outside the gene matches: 10. The CDR3 nucleotides are TGTGCCAGCTCACCAGGACTAGGGTTAAAAAGTGAGCAGTTCTTC. Its translation is CASSPGLGLKSEQFF.

The V call is TRBV2, the J call TRBJ2-7; no clear D gene. The V end was cut by 4 bases, the J end by 1 base, with 14 bases between. Germline V gene data show CDR1 as SNHLY and CDR2 as FYNNEI. This CDR3 is built from 15 residues. CDR3 in amino acids: CASSGRLTGSYEQYF. The CDR3 nucleotides are TGTGCCAGCAGTGGACGACTGACGGGTTCCTACGAGCAGTACTTC.

This clonotype was counted a few times. The V call is TRBV9, the J call TRBJ1-2; perhaps TRBD1 as D (5 bases). Trimming cost V 1 base and J 8 bases, with 15 bases left between them. This CDR3 contains 14 residues. Germline V lookup: CDR1 SGDLS, CDR2 YYNGEE. The CDR3: CASSVTGYPGGYTF. As DNA, the CDR3 is TGTGCCAGCAGCGTAACAGGCTATCCAGGGGGCTACACCTTC.

This rearrangement joins TRBV5-1 to TRBJ1-1; no reliable D call. Germline CDR1 reads SGHRS; CDR2 reads YFSETQ. The CDR3 length is 16 residues. The germline V and J ends were trimmed by 0 bases and 1 base, with 13 bases remaining between them. CDR3 sequence: CASSLGLQWGNTEAFF. The DNA for the CDR3 is TGCGCCAGCAGCTTGGGCCTCCAGTGGGGGAACACTGAAGCTTTCTTT. The complete variable domain, with remaining parts taken from reference TRBV5-1 and TRBJ1-1, reads KAGVTQTPRYLIKTRGQQVTLSCSPISGHRSVSWYQQTPGQGLQFLFEYFSETQRNKGNFPGRFSGRQFSNSRSEMNVSTLELGDSALYLCASSLGLQWGNTEAFFGQGTRLTVV.

This clonotype was counted between two and nine times. The chain uses TRBV20-1 and TRBJ2-5, with 7 bases that match TRBD1. The length of the CDR3 is 14 residues. V lost 4 bases and J lost 1; bases outside the gene matches: 6. Germline V gene lookup returns CDR1 DFQATT and CDR2 SNEGSKA (reference sequence). The CDR3 DNA reads as TGCAGTGCTAAAAGACAGGGCGGCCAAGAGACCCAGTACTTC. As protein: CSAKRQGGQETQYF.

This clonotype was observed at least ten times. The chain carries TRBV7-2 and TRBJ2-7, with unresolved D. The CDR3 has 12 residues. V lost 5 bases and J lost 2, with 7 bases in between. Germline V gene data show CDR1 as SGHTA and CDR2 as FQGNSA. CDR3: CASSPTTYEQYF. In DNA form, the CDR3 reads TGTGCCAGCAGCCCCACTACCTACGAGCAGTACTTC.

This clonotype was detected a few times. The DNA for the CDR3 is TGTGCCAGCAGTTTATGGGCGAGCTCTGGGGCCAACGTCCTGACTTTC. As protein: CASSLWASSGANVLTF. This rearrangement joins TRBV27 to TRBJ2-6; D gene uncertain. CDR3 length: 16 amino acids. Germline lookup yields CDR1 MNHEY and CDR2 SMNVEV (reference sequence). The ends were cut back, 1 base at V and 0 bases at J, with 7 bases in the middle.

This clonotype has more than one count but fewer than ten. This chain links TRBV7-8 with TRBJ1-4; no reliable D call. This CDR3 comprises 15 residues. CDR1 and CDR2 (germline): SGHVS, FQNEAQ. V dropped 5 bases and J dropped 7 bases, with 17 bases sitting between them. The CDR3 DNA is TGTGCCAGCAGCCCGTATGGTGGGGTTGGTGAAAAACTGTTTTTT. Its protein is CASSPYGGVGEKLFF.

This clonotype appeared a few times. V usage is TRBV7-2 and J usage is TRBJ2-7; tentatively, D is TRBD1 (7 bases). Looked up from germline, CDR1 is SGHTA and CDR2 is FQGNSA. This CDR3 has 14 amino acids. The V gene lost 5 bases and the J gene lost 6 bases, with 17 bases spanning the gap. CDR3 region: CASSPWQGGSEQYF. The CDR3 DNA sequence: TGTGCCAGCAGCCCTTGGCAGGGGGGAAGCGAGCAGTACTTC. Based on the CDR3 plus reference TRBV7-2 and TRBJ2-7, the full variable domain is GAGVSQSPSNKVTEKGKDVELRCDPISGHTALYWYRQSLGQGLEFLIYFQGNSAPDKSGLPSDRFSAERTGGSVSTLTIQRTQQEDSAVYLCASSPWQGGSEQYFGPGTRLTVT.

This clonotype was detected many times. The chain joins TRBV2 to TRBJ1-2; no definite D call. Per the germline V gene, CDR1 is SNHLY and CDR2 is FYNNEI. The CDR3 totals 11 residues. Trimming took 5 bases from V and 5 from J, leaving 6 bases between them. The CDR3: CASSYSYGYTF. The CDR3 region has the DNA TGTGCCAGCAGTTACAGTTATGGCTACACCTTC.

This clonotype was found a few times. The rearrangement links TRBV4-3 to TRBJ1-3, with a weak D call TRBD1 (6 bases). The germline V gene has CDR1 LGHNA and CDR2 YSLEER. The length of the CDR3 is 16 residues. The ends were cut back, 0 bases at V and 3 bases at J, with 12 bases in the middle. CDR3 nucleotides: TGCGCCAGCAGCCAAGATCAGGGGATCTTTGGAAACACCATATATTTT. Amino acids: CASSQDQGIFGNTIYF.

This rearrangement joins TRBV24-1 to TRBJ2-2, with D possibly being TRBD2 (5 bases). This CDR3 comprises 16 residues. The V gene lost 0 bases and the J gene lost 4 bases, with 11 bases spanning the gap. Germline assignment: CDR1 KGHDR and CDR2 SFDVKD. The CDR3, as DNA: TGTGCCACCAGTGATTTGCGGGGTTGGGGCACCGGGGAGCTGTTTTTT. This encodes CATSDLRGWGTGELFF.

This clonotype has more than one count but fewer than ten. This chain joins TRBV12-3 or TRBV12-4 and TRBJ2-7; 7 positions agree with TRBD1. V was pared by 4 bases and J by 9 bases, with 18 bases of the junction left unmatched. The CDR3 is 16 amino acids. CDR3 coding DNA: TGTGCCAGCAGTTCCCAGAACTTAGAAACAGGGGTCGGGCAGTACTTC. It translates to CASSSQNLETGVGQYF.

This clonotype was detected only a few times. The chain is built from TRBV6-1 and TRBJ1-5, with 8 positions matching TRBD1. The CDR3 covers 14 residues. Germline V gene sequence: CDR1 MNHNS, CDR2 SASEGT. V was pared by 8 bases and J by 3 bases, with 6 bases of the junction left unmatched. The CDR3 region has the DNA TGTGCCAGCCTCCTGGACAGGGCCAATCAGCCCCAGCATTTT. Amino acids: CASLLDRANQPQHF.

The rearrangement links TRBV19 to TRBJ2-4; 7 bases agree with TRBD2. With 5 bases clipped from V and 0 bases from J, the junction kept 7 bases outside the gene matches. Germline assignment: CDR1 LNHDA and CDR2 SQIVND (reference sequence). The CDR3 runs to 16 residues. The CDR3 reads CASSVQRGLAKNIQYF. CDR3 bases: TGTGCCAGTAGTGTCCAGCGGGGCCTAGCCAAAAACATTCAGTACTTC.

The CDR3 loop is CASSQTQGPSSYEQYF. CDR3 DNA sequence: TGTGCCAGCTCACAGACACAAGGCCCGAGCTCCTACGAGCAGTACTTC. This chain connects TRBV18 to TRBJ2-7, with unresolved D. V was pared by 4 bases and J by 0 bases, with 16 bases between. The CDR3 covers 16 residues. Germline CDR1 KGHSH, CDR2 LQKENI.